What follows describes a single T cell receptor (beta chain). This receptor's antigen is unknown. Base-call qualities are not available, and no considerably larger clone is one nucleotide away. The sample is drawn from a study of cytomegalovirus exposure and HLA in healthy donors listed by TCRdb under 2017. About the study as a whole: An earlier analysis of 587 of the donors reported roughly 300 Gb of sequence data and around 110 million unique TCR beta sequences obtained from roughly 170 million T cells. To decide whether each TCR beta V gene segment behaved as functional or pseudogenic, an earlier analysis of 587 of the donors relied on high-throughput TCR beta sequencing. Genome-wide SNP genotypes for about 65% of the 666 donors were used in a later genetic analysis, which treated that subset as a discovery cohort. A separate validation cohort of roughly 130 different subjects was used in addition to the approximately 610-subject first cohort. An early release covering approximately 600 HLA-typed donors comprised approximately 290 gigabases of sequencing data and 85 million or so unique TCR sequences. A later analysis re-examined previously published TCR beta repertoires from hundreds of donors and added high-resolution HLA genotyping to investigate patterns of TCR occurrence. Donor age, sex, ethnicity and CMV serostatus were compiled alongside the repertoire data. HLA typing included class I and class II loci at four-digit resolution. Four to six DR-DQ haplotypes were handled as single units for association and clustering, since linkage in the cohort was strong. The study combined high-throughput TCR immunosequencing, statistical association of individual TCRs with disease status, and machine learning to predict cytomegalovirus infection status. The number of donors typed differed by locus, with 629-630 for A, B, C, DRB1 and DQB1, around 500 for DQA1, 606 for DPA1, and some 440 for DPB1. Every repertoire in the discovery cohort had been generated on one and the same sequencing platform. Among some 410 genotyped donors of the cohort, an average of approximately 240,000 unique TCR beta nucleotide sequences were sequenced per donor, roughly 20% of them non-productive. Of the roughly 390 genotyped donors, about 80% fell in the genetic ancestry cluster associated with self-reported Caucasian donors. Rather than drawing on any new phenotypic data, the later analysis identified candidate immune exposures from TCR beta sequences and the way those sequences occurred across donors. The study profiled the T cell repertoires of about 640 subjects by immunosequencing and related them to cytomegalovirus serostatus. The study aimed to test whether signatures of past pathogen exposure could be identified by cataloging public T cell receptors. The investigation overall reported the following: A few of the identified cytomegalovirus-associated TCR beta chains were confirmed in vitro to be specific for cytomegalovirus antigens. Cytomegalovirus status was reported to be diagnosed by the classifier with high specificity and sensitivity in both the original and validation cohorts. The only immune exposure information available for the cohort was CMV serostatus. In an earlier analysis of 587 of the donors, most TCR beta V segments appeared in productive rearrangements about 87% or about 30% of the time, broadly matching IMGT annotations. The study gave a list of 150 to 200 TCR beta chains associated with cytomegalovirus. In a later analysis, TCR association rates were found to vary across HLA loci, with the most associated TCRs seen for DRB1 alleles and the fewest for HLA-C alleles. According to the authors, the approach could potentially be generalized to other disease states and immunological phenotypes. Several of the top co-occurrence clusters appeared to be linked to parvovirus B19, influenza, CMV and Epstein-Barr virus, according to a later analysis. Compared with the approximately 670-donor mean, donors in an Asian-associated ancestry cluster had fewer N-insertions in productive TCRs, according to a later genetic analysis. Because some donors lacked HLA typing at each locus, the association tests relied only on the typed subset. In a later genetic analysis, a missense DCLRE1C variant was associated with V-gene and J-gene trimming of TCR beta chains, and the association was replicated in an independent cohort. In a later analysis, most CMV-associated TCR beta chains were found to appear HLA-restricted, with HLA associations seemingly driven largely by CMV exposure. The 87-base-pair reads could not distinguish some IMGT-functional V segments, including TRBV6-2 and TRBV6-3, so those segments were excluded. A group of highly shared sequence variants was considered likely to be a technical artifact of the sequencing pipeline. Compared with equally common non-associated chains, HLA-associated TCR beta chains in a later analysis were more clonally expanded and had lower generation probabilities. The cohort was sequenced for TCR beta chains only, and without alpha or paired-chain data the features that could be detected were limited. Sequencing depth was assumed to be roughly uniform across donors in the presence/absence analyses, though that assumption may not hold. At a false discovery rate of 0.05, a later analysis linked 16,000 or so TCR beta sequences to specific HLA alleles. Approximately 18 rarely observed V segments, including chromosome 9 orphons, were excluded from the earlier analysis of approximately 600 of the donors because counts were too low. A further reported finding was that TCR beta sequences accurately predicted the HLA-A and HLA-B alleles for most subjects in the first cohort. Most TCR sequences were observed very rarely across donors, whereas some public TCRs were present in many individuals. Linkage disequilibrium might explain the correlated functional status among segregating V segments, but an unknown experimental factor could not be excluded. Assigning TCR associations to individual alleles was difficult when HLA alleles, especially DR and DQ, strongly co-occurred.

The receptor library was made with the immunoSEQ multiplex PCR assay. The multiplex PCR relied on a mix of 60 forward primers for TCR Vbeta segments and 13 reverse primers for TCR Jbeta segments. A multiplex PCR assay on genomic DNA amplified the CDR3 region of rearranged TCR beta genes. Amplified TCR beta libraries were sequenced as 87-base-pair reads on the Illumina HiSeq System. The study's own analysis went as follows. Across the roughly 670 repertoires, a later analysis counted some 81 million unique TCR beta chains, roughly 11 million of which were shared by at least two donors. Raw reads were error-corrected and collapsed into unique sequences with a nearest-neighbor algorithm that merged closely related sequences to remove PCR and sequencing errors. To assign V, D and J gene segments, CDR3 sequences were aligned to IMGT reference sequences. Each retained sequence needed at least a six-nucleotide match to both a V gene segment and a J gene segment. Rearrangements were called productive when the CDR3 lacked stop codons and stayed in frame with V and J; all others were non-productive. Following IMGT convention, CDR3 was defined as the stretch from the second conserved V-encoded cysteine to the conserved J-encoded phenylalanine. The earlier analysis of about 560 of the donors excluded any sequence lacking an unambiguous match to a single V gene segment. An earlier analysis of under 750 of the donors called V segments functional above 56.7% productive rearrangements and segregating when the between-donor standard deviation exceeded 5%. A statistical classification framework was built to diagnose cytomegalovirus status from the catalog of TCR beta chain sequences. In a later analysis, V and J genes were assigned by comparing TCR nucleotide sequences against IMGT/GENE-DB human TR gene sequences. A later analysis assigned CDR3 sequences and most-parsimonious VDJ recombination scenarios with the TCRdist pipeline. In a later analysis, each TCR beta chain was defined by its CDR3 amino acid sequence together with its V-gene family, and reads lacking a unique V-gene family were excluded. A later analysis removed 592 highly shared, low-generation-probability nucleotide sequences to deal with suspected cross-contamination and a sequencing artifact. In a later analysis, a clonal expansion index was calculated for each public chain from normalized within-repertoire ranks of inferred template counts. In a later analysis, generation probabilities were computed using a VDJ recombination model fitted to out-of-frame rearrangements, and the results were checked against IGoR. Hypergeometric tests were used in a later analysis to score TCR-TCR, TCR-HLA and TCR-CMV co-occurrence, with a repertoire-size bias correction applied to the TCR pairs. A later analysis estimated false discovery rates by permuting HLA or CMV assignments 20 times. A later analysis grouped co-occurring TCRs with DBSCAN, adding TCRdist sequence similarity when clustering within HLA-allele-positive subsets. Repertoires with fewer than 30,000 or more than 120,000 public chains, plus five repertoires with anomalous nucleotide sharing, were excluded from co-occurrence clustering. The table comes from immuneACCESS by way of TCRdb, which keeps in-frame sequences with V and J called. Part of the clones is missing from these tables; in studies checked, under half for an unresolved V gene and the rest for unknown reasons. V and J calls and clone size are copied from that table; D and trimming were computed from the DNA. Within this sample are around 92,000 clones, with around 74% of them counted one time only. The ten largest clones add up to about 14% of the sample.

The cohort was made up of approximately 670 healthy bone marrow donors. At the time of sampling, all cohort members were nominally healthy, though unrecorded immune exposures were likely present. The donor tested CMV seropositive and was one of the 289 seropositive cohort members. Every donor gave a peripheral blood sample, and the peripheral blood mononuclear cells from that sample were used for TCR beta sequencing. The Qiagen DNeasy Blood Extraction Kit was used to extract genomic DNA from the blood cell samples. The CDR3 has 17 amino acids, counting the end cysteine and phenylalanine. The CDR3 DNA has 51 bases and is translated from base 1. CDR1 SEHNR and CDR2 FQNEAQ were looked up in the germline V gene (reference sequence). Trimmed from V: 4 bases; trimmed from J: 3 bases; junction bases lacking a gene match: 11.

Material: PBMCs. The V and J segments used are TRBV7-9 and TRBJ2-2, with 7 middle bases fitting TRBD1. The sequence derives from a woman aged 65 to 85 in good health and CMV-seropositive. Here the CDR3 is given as CASSYGLAGTDTGELFF. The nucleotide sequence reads TGTGCCAGCAGCTATGGGCTGGCAGGGACAGACACCGGGGAGCTGTTTTTT.